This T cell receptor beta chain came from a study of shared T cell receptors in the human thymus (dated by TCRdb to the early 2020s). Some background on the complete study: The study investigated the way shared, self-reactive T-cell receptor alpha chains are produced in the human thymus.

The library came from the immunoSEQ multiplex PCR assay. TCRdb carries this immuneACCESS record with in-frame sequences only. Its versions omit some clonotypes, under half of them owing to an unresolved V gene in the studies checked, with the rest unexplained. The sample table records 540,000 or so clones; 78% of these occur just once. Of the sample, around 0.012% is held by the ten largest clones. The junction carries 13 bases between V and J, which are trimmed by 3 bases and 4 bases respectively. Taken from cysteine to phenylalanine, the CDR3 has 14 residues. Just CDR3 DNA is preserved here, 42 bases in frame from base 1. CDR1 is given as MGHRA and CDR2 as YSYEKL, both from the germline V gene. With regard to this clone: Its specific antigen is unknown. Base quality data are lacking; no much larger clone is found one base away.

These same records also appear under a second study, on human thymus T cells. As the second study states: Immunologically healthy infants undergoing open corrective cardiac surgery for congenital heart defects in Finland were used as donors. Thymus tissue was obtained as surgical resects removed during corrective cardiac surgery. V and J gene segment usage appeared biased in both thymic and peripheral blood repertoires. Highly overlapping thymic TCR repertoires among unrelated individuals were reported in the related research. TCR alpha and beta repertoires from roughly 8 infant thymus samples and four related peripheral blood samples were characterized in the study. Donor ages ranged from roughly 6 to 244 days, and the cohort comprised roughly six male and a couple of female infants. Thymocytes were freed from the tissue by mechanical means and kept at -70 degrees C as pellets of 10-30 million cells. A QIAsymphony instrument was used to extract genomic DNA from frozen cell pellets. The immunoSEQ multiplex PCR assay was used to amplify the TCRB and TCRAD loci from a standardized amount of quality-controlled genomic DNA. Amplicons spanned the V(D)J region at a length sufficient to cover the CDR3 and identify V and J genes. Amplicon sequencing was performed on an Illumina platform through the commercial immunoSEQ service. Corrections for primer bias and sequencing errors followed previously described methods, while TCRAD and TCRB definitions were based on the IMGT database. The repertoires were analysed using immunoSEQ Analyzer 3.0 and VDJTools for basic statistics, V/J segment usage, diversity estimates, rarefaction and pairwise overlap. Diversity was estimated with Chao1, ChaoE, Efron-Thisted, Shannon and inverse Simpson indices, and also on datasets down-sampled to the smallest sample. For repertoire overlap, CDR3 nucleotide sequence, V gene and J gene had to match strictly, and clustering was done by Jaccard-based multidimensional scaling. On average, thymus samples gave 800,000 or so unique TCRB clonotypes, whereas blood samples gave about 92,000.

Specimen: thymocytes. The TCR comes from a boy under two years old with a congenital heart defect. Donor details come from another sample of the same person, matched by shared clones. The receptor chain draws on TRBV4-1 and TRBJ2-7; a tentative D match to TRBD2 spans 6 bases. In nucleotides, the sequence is TGCGCCAGCAGCCAGGGGGGACTCCCGTACGAGCAGTACTTC. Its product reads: CASSQGGLPYEQYF.